In its sample, the clone carrying this TCR beta chain was seen many times. The antigen remains unidentified. These data originate in a study of T-cell memory formation after mild COVID-19. Trimming shortened V by 6 bases and J by 0 bases, and 11 bases separated the two germline ends. The CDR3 length is 14 residues. General study results and limits: Contracting CD4+ clones lay largely in CM and EM, with CD8+ ones residing in EMRA. Day 15 to 85 contracting clones showed balanced CD4/CD8; day 15 to 37 expanders favored CD4+.

5'RACE with constant-segment primers yielded barcoded, UMI-tagged TCR alpha and TCR beta cDNA libraries. TCRdb ran MiXCR on the 5' RACE reads and lists one entry per CDR3 protein. The sample shows approximately 240,000 distinct CDR3 sequences, approximately 16% of them seen only once. The TCR originated in a young man who had mild COVID-19 (a few samples of this study predate the infection). Cell type and time point are not known. The chain joins TRBV12-3 or TRBV12-4 to TRBJ1-1; D not resolved. The material sequenced was PBMCs or a T cell subset sorted from them (not recorded which). The CDR3 DNA follows: TGTGCCAGCAGACTCCGGACGGTGAACACTGAAGCTTTCTTT. It yields the protein CASRLRTVNTEAFF.